What follows are 22 T cell receptor beta chains derived from one specimen sequenced in a study of T cell clonality in common variable immunodeficiency. Repertoires were generated with immunoSEQ multiplex PCR, while TCRdb's copy carries only in-frame clones and drops some. The sample holds about 28,000 clones, and no clone turns up only once. Their recognized antigens are unknown. General study points: Common variable immunodeficiency TCR beta sequences reportedly had fewer deletions and N-nucleotide insertions.

The sample comprised peripheral blood mononuclear cells. The receptors originated from a human donor with common variable immunodeficiency.

Concerning this clone: Coverage ceases 3 residues before the CDR3 finishes, and the germline J gene fills in the end. The V gene is TRBV13, the J gene TRBJ2-7; D is uncertain. V lost 5 bases and J lost 2, with 19 bases in between. The CDR3 runs to 16 residues. CDR1 and CDR2 from the germline V gene are PRHDT and FYEKMQ (reference sequence). The DNA read from the CDR3 is TGTGCCAGCAGCGCCCGACATCTATCCCAACCCTACGAG. It translates to CASSARHLSQPYE. The whole CDR3 sequence is CASSARHLSQPYEQYF.

This clone counts as medium-sized. The read halts 3 residues ahead of the CDR3 end, with the missing end drawn from the germline J gene. This chain joins TRBV18 and TRBJ2-4, with D possibly matching TRBD1 (5 bases). CDR3 size: 16 residues. V shed 0 bases and J shed 0 bases, with 9 bases lying between them. Germline V gene data show CDR1 as KGHSH and CDR2 as LQKENI. CDR3 bases read: TGTGCCAGCTCACCACCAGGACACCAAGCCAAAAACATT. Residues: CASSPPGHQAKNI. The whole CDR3 sequence is CASSPPGHQAKNIQYF.

There are a few counts of this clone. Read sequence stops 3 residues before the CDR3 end, and the germline J gene provides the missing end. The chain has TRBV18 and TRBJ1-2; possible D gene TRBD1, 5 bases. This CDR3 is 17 amino acids long. CDR1 is KGHSH and CDR2 is LQKENI in the germline V gene. With 3 bases removed from V and 3 bases from J, the gap between germline ends came to 20 bases. The CDR3 spells CASSPTGWTSQDYGYTF. The sequenced CDR3 bases are TGTGCCAGCTCACCCACCGGTTGGACATCACAGGACTATGGC.

This clone was seen at least ten times. The read falls 3 residues short of the CDR3 end, and the missing part is taken from the germline J gene. This chain links TRBV29-1 with TRBJ1-1, with TRBD1 identical over 8 bases. V gave up 6 bases and J gave up 5 bases; unmatched junction bases: 5. This CDR3 spans 12 amino acids. Germline lookup yields CDR1 SQVTM and CDR2 ANQGSEA. Incomplete CDR3 DNA: TGCAGCGTCCAGGGGGCGCAGACTGAA. Its protein is CSVQGAQTE. The complete CDR3 protein is CSVQGAQTEAFF.

This clone was detected only a few times. The read terminates 3 residues before the CDR3 end, so the remaining end is supplied by the germline J gene. The chain joins TRBV5-4 to TRBJ2-7, with 7 bases fitting TRBD1. The germline CDR1 and CDR2 sequences are SGHNT and YYREEE (reference sequence). J was trimmed by 4 bases and V by 4 bases; bases with no gene match: 8. There are 14 residues in the CDR3. CDR3 bases read: TGTGCCAGCAGCGCCGTGGGACAGAATTACGAG. The encoded protein is CASSAVGQNYE. The entire CDR3 sequence reads CASSAVGQNYEQYF.

Comments on this clone: The read is 3 residues too short to cover the CDR3 end, so that end is filled in from the germline J gene. The J gene is TRBJ1-5, the V gene TRBV30; TRBD1 matches 8 bases. Germline V CDR1 and CDR2: GTSNPN, SVGIG (reference sequence). The V gene end was trimmed by 2 bases and the J gene end by 3 bases; junction bases not matched to a gene: 3. The CDR3 loop spans 14 amino acids. CDR3: CAWSHRGFNQPQHF. The CDR3 DNA, read in part, is TGTGCCTGGAGTCACAGGGGGTTCAATCAGCCC. Full variable domain (remainder filled in from reference TRBV30 and TRBJ1-5): SQTIHQWPATLVQPVGSPLSLECTVEGTSNPNLYWYRQAAGRGLQLLFYSVGIGQISSEVPQNLSASRPQDRQFILSSKKLLLSDSGFYLCAWSHRGFNQPQHFGDGTRLSIL.

This clone was counted ten times or more. The read is 3 residues too short to cover the CDR3 end, so that end is filled in from the germline J gene. The rearrangement uses TRBV5-1 and TRBJ2-2, with TRBD1 matching 8 bases. The ends lost 2 bases at V and 1 base at J; junction bases unmatched: 1. The CDR3 is 15 residues long. CDR1 SGHRS and CDR2 YFSETQ come from the germline V gene. This CDR3 is CASSLGQGNTGELFF. Partial CDR3 DNA: TGCGCCAGCAGCTTAGGACAGGGGAACACCGGGGAG.

With regard to this clone: The CDR3 goes on 3 residues after the read ends, and that part is filled in from the germline J gene. V usage is TRBV7-9 and J usage is TRBJ2-1, with D perhaps matching TRBD2 (5 bases). The CDR3 consists of 15 residues. Germline V gene sequence: CDR1 SEHNR, CDR2 FQNEAQ (reference sequence). The V end was cut by 1 base, the J end by 5 bases, with 12 bases between. CDR3 DNA, as far as it was read: TGTGCCAGCAGCTTAGGTTGGCAGGAGGACAATGAG. Its translation: CASSLGWQEDNE. The full CDR3 reads CASSLGWQEDNEQFF.

A remark on this clone: The CDR3 is cut off 3 residues early in the read; its end comes from the germline J gene. V usage is TRBV18 and J usage is TRBJ1-1, with 9 bases aligning to TRBD1. V was clipped by 3 bases and J by 4 bases; unmatched bases: 6. Germline loops: CDR1 KGHSH, CDR2 LQKENI. The CDR3 contains 15 residues. The CDR3 region is CASSPITDRGTEAFF. The CDR3 bases that were read are TGTGCCAGCTCACCTATTACGGACAGGGGCACTGAA.

Turning to this clone: The read ends 3 residues shy of where the CDR3 ends; the end is completed using the germline J gene. At the DNA level, this CDR3 is encoded by other sequences in the same sample as well. The chain couples TRBV7-9 to TRBJ2-7, with D possibly TRBD2 on 5 matching bases. The CDR3 runs 13 residues. Per the germline V gene, CDR1 is SEHNR and CDR2 is FQNEAQ (reference sequence). V was pared by 3 bases and J by 2 bases, with 8 bases between. This chain's CDR3 is CASSFRGTYEQYF. The part of the CDR3 DNA that was read is TGTGCCAGCAGCTTCCGGGGTACCTACGAG.

This clone was counted at least ten times. Sequencing ends 3 residues short of the CDR3 end; the germline J gene provides the rest. The chain couples TRBV7-2 to TRBJ2-5, with 7 bases matching TRBD2. The germline CDR1 and CDR2 sequences are SGHTA and FQGNSA. The CDR3 contains 12 residues. Losses at the gene ends were 7 bases for V and 4 bases for J; bases not matched to a gene: 3. CDR3 in amino acids: CASTPGGETQYF. Partial CDR3 DNA: TGTGCCAGCACCCCGGGGGGAGAGACC.

This clone was seen a few times. The read halts 3 residues ahead of the CDR3 end, with the missing end drawn from the germline J gene. The chain links TRBV2 to TRBJ2-2; 7 positions match TRBD2. V dropped 5 bases and J dropped 5; count of bases not matched to a gene: 5. The CDR3 runs to 14 residues. Germline V CDR1 and CDR2: SNHLY, FYNNEI. CDR3 residues: CASSFGTTTGELFF. The CDR3 bases that were read are TGTGCCAGCAGTTTCGGGACTACGACCGGGGAG.

A word on this clone: The read ends 3 residues early relative to the CDR3; the germline J gene fills the gap. The rearrangement links TRBV7-3 to TRBJ2-3; no reliable D call. The V gene lost 0 bases and the J gene lost 0 bases, with 7 bases spanning the gap. Per germline, CDR1 SGHTA and CDR2 FQGTGA. The CDR3 has 15 residues. The CDR3 is CASSLTLGSTDTQYF. CDR3 bases read: TGTGCCAGCAGCTTAACGCTAGGAAGCACAGATACG.

This clone has a handful of counts. Coverage ceases 3 residues before the CDR3 finishes, and the germline J gene fills in the end. The J gene is TRBJ1-1, the V gene TRBV6-1; no reliable D call. CDR1 MNHNS and CDR2 SASEGT come from the germline V gene. Trimming pared 4 bases from V and 1 base from J, leaving 13 bases between. The CDR3 has 15 amino acids. CDR3 DNA (partial): TGTGCCAGCAGTGCTAGGCCAAATTGGAACACTGAA. Its translation is CASSARPNWNTE. In full, the CDR3 is CASSARPNWNTEAFF.

This clone has more than one count but fewer than ten. The observed sequence ends 3 residues before the CDR3 terminus, with the missing tail filled in from the germline J gene. This chain uses TRBV7-9 with TRBJ2-2; D is uncertain. Per the germline V gene, CDR1 is SEHNR and CDR2 is FQNEAQ (reference sequence). This CDR3 has 13 residues. V lost 5 bases, J lost 3 bases, and 7 bases lay in between. The CDR3 region is CASSLIYTGELFF. CDR3 DNA (partial): TGTGCCAGCAGCCTAATCTACACCGGGGAG.

This clone was seen only a few times. The sequenced fragment ends 3 residues before the CDR3 boundary, so the rest is inferred from the germline J gene. The chain carries TRBV7-8 and TRBJ2-1; TRBD1 matches at 7 bases. CDR3 length equals 15 residues. Per germline, CDR1 SGHVS and CDR2 FQNEAQ. V trimming: 5 bases; J trimming: 0 bases; junction bases outside the gene matches: 4. The CDR3 loop reads CASSTGQSSYNEQFF. CDR3 bases read: TGTGCCAGCAGCACGGGACAGAGCTCCTACAATGAG.

Turning to this clone: The sequenced fragment ends 3 residues before the CDR3 boundary, so the rest is inferred from the germline J gene. The rearrangement uses TRBV18 and TRBJ2-7; a possible D gene is TRBD1 (6 bases). The CDR3 is 16 residues long. The V end lost 3 bases, the J end lost 4 bases, and 19 bases lay between the germline ends. The germline CDR1 and CDR2 sequences are KGHSH and LQKENI. The chain's CDR3 is CASSPPLAGVRYEQYF. The CDR3 bases that were read are TGTGCCAGCTCACCCCCTTTGGCAGGGGTAAGGTACGAG.

By frequency in the sample, this clone is medium-sized. One end of the junction fails to match germline, which may point to a read error. The read falls 3 residues short of the CDR3 end, and the missing part is taken from the germline J gene. The rearrangement uses TRBV4-2 and TRBJ1-2, with a possible D match to TRBD1 (6 bases). The germline CDR1 and CDR2 sequences are LGHNA and YNFKEQ. The CDR3 loop spans 18 amino acids. The CDR3 is CASSQMGAGTPFNYGYTF. The CDR3 DNA, read in part, is TGCGCCAGCAGCCAAATGGGAGCCGGGACACCTTTTAACTATGGC.

For this clone: The read is 3 residues too short to cover the CDR3 end, so that end is filled in from the germline J gene. The rearrangement joins TRBV2 to TRBJ2-7; possibly TRBD2 for D (7 bases). The length of the CDR3 is 16 residues. Deletions cut 3 bases from V and 5 bases from J, with 20 bases between. The germline V gene has CDR1 SNHLY and CDR2 FYNNEI. The CDR3 reads CASSEEGGGQSHEQYF. The CDR3 DNA, read in part, is TGTGCCAGCAGTGAGGAGGGGGGGGGCCAATCCCACGAG.

This clone appeared many times. The sequenced fragment ends 3 residues before the CDR3 boundary, so the rest is inferred from the germline J gene. This chain links TRBV4-2 with TRBJ1-1, with a tentative D call TRBD1 (6 bases). Trimming shortened V by 1 base and J by 2 bases, and 14 bases separated the two germline ends. The germline V gene has CDR1 LGHNA and CDR2 YNFKEQ. The CDR3 runs 16 residues. The CDR3: CASSQAAGVPNTEAFF. The CDR3 bases that were read are TGTGCCAGCAGCCAAGCGGCAGGGGTCCCTAACACTGAA.

Many counts were recorded for this clone. Coverage ceases 3 residues before the CDR3 finishes, and the germline J gene fills in the end. The gene calls are TRBV7-2 and TRBJ2-7; 11 bases are shared with TRBD2. There are 15 residues in the CDR3. Germline V gene data show CDR1 as SGHTA and CDR2 as FQGNSA. Germline trimming cut 1 base from V and 2 bases from J; bases unmatched to any gene: 1. CDR3 in amino acids: CASSLGSGGAYEQYF. CDR3 DNA (partial): TGTGCCAGCAGCTTAGGTAGCGGGGGGGCCTACGAG.

This clone was counted only a few times. The sequenced fragment ends 3 residues before the CDR3 boundary, so the rest is inferred from the germline J gene. The V gene is TRBV30, the J gene TRBJ1-1; unclear D gene. V was trimmed by 0 bases and J by 6 bases, leaving 14 bases between them. Per the germline V gene, CDR1 is GTSNPN and CDR2 is SVGIG (reference sequence). The CDR3 loop spans 14 amino acids. CDR3 protein: CAWSVGGQSAEAFF. The part of the CDR3 DNA that was read is TGTGCCTGGAGTGTAGGAGGGCAGTCGGCTGAA. The whole variable domain, remainder taken from reference TRBV30 and TRBJ1-1, is SQTIHQWPATLVQPVGSPLSLECTVEGTSNPNLYWYRQAAGRGLQLLFYSVGIGQISSEVPQNLSASRPQDRQFILSSKKLLLSDSGFYLCAWSVGGQSAEAFFGQGTRLTVV.